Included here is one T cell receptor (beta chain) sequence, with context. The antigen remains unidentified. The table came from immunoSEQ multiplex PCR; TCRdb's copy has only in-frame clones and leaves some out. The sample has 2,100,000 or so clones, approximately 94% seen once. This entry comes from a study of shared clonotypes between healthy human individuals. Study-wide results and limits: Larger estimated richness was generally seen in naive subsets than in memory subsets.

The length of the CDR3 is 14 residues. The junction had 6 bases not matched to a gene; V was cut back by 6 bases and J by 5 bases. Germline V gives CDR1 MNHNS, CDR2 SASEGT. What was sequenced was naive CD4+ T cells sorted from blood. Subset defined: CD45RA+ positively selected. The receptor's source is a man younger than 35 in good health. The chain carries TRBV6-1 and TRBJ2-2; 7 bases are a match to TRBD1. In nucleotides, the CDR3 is TGTGCCAGCAGACTTGACAGGGCTACCGGGGAGCTGTTTTTT. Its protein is CASRLDRATGELFF.